The 15 T cell receptor beta chains given below trace back to one sample, sequenced in a study of T cell repertoires in cytomegalovirus infection. MiXCR, applied by TCRdb to the reads, yields one record per CDR3 protein. Of about 52,000 distinct CDR3 sequences listed, roughly 20% are singletons. For these TCRs, the target antigens are not known. Source: CD8+ T cells from cultured PBMCs, taken from culture after CMV antigen stimulation. The receptor set was obtained from a human donor in good health (CMV status not recorded). Some clones in this sample may be carry-over from other donors' samples.

The V and J genes are TRBV27 and TRBJ2-6; no definite D call. Germline-derived CDR1 and CDR2 are MNHEY and SMNVEV (reference sequence). The length of the CDR3 is 12 residues. Trimming removed 2 bases at V and 12 bases at J, with 8 bases between. CDR3 DNA sequence: TGTGCCAGCAGTTTAGACCGGATCGTCCTGACTTTC. Residues: CASSLDRIVLTF.

This chain connects TRBV10-3 to TRBJ2-5, with TRBD2 matching 12 bases. The germline V gene encodes CDR1 ENHRY and CDR2 SYGVKD. This CDR3 is built from 17 residues. Losses at the gene ends were 2 bases for V and 2 bases for J; bases not matched to a gene: 6. CDR3: CAISEGDGTSGQETQYF. The CDR3 nucleotides read TGTGCCATCAGTGAGGGGGATGGGACTAGCGGGCAAGAGACCCAGTACTTC.

The rearrangement uses TRBV3-1 and TRBJ2-2, with a tentative D call TRBD1 (6 bases). CDR1 is LGHDT, CDR2 YNNKEL, per germline (reference sequence). The CDR3 extends over 19 amino acids. Trimming shortened V by 4 bases and J by 7 bases, and 28 bases separated the two germline ends. CDR3 bases: TGTGCCAGCAGCCTCAACCTCGGCCCCACAGGGCCCGCGCACGGGGAGCTGTTTTTT. Translating gives CASSLNLGPTGPAHGELFF.

The V and J genes are TRBV7-2 and TRBJ2-3, with 9 positions matching TRBD2. This CDR3 spans 13 amino acids. V trimming: 5 bases; J trimming: 4 bases; junction bases outside the gene matches: 1. CDR1 and CDR2 from the germline V gene are SGHTA and FQGNSA. The DNA of the CDR3 is TGTGCCAGCAGCCGCGGGAGGGCAGATACGCAGTATTTT. It encodes CASSRGRADTQYF.

The V gene is TRBV6-6, the J gene TRBJ2-2, with 11 bases matching TRBD2. This CDR3 comprises 16 residues. Germline V gives CDR1 MNHNY, CDR2 SVGAGI (reference sequence). The trim removed 7 bases at V and 0 bases at J, leaving 4 bases unmatched. The CDR3 reads CASTTSGGPNTGELFF. CDR3 bases: TGTGCCAGCACCACTAGCGGGGGACCGAACACCGGGGAGCTGTTTTTT.

The chain employs TRBV7-9 and TRBJ2-3; 15 bases map to TRBD2. Per germline, CDR1 SEHNR and CDR2 FQNEAQ (reference sequence). With V trimmed by 6 bases and J by 5 bases, 12 bases remained unmatched. The CDR3 extends over 18 amino acids. The CDR3 loop is CASRITGTSGRREDTQYF. Written as DNA, the CDR3 is TGTGCCAGCAGAATAACTGGGACTAGCGGGAGGAGGGAAGATACGCAGTATTTT.

The sample holds a few counts of this clonotype. This chain uses TRBV7-6 with TRBJ2-3, with D possibly TRBD1 on 5 matching bases. CDR3 length equals 15 residues. Trimming cost V 5 bases and J 5 bases, with 17 bases left between them. CDR1 is SGHVS, CDR2 FNYEAQ, per germline. The CDR3 sequence: CASSPGQERLDTQYF. DNA of the CDR3: TGTGCCAGCAGCCCAGGGCAGGAGCGTTTAGATACGCAGTATTTT. Supplemented by reference TRBV7-6 and TRBJ2-3, the full variable domain reads GAGVSQSPRYKVTKRGQDVALRCDPISGHVSLYWYRQALGQGPEFLTYFNYEAQQDKSGLPNDRFSAERPEGSISTLTIQRTEQRDSAMYRCASSPGQERLDTQYFGPGTRLTVL.

The chain employs TRBV24-1 and TRBJ2-5; D perhaps matches TRBD2 (6 bases). The CDR3 is 16 residues long. The ends were cut back, 3 bases at V and 2 bases at J, with 15 bases in the middle. CDR1 and CDR2 (germline): KGHDR, SFDVKD. CDR3 residues: CATSDPTEGGQETQYF. The CDR3 coding sequence is TGTGCCACCAGTGATCCGACGGAGGGCGGACAAGAGACCCAGTACTTC.

V is TRBV11-2 and J is TRBJ2-2; 9 nucleotides match TRBD1. CDR1 and CDR2 from the germline V gene are SGHAT and FQNNGV. J was trimmed by 5 bases and V by 7 bases; bases with no gene match: 11. There are 16 residues in the CDR3. CDR3 sequence (DNA): TGTGCCAGCATACGGGGTCGGGACAGGGAAACCGGGGAGCTGTTTTTT. Translating gives CASIRGRDRETGELFF.

This clonotype has a handful of counts. The chain recombines TRBV6-1 with TRBJ2-1, with D perhaps TRBD2 (5 bases). The germline V gene has CDR1 MNHNS and CDR2 SASEGT. CDR3 size: 14 residues. V lost 7 bases and J lost 0, with 10 bases in between. Here the CDR3 DNA reads TGTGCCAGCATGGGTAGCGACTCCTACAATGAGCAGTTCTTC. It specifies CASMGSDSYNEQFF.

This chain connects TRBV12-3 or TRBV12-4 to TRBJ1-1; D gene unclear. The V and J ends lost 6 bases and 4 bases respectively, with 12 bases between them. This CDR3 has 13 residues. The CDR3 sequence: CASRIQWTTEAFF. The DNA for the CDR3 is TGTGCCAGCAGGATACAATGGACCACTGAAGCTTTCTTT.

The chain carries TRBV7-9 and TRBJ2-5; no clear D gene. V dropped 1 base and J dropped 2 bases, with 8 bases sitting between them. The CDR3 runs 14 residues. The germline gives CDR1 SEHNR, CDR2 FQNEAQ (reference sequence). The CDR3: CASSLVTEQETQYF. The CDR3 DNA follows: TGTGCCAGCAGCTTAGTGACGGAACAAGAGACCCAGTACTTC.

This sequence joins TRBV6-1 and TRBJ2-3; D not certain. Trimming removed 6 bases at V and 5 bases at J, with 18 bases between. Germline CDR1 reads MNHNS; CDR2 reads SASEGT. There are 15 residues in the CDR3. The DNA of the CDR3 is TGTGCCAGCAGCATCGCGGTAGGGATGGAAGATACGCAGTATTTT. Its protein is CASSIAVGMEDTQYF.

The rearrangement uses TRBV20-1 and TRBJ2-7; D uncertain. Per the germline V gene, CDR1 is DFQATT and CDR2 is SNEGSKA (reference sequence). This CDR3 has 12 residues. Trimming took off 2 bases at V and 6 bases at J, with 11 bases between the two ends. The CDR3 DNA sequence: TGCAGTGCTAGAACAAACGAGATCGAGCAGTACTTC. This sequence encodes CSARTNEIEQYF.

The chain joins TRBV11-2 to TRBJ1-2; TRBD1 matches 7 bases. The trim removed 3 bases at V and 6 bases at J, leaving 10 bases unmatched. The CDR3 is made up of 15 amino acids. Germline CDR1 reads SGHAT; CDR2 reads FQNNGV. This CDR3 is CASSFRMTGPHGYTF. CDR3 coding DNA: TGTGCCAGCAGCTTTAGAATGACAGGGCCTCATGGCTACACCTTC.